This T cell receptor (beta chain) was documented in a study of blood T cell repertoires in COVID-19. For the study at large: There were acute and convalescent COVID-19 samples, and they came from the United States, Italy and Spain. PBMCs, B-cell-depleted T cells, or T cells were the source of the cDNA or gDNA that made up the material.

Original processing notes: Using reference gene primer amplification, nucleated cell counts were estimated. Produced via immunoSEQ multiplex PCR; TCRdb's table is partial and in-frame only. V and J calls and clone size are those listed in that table; D and trimming were worked out from the DNA. The sample shows around 160,000 clones, more than 80% of them seen only once. The length of the CDR3 is 17 residues. The germline gives CDR1 KGHSH, CDR2 LQKENI. Trimming stripped 0 bases from V and 1 base from J, with 15 bases between. Sequencing input: peripheral blood. The chain uses TRBV18 and TRBJ1-1; D might be TRBD1 (5 bases). This TCR was recovered from a human donor with acute or convalescent COVID-19. The donor label of this sample is uncertain. CDR3 coding DNA: TGTGCCAGCTCACCACCCAGTCTAAGGGGTAGGAACACTGAAGCTTTCTTT. It specifies CASSPPSLRGRNTEAFF.